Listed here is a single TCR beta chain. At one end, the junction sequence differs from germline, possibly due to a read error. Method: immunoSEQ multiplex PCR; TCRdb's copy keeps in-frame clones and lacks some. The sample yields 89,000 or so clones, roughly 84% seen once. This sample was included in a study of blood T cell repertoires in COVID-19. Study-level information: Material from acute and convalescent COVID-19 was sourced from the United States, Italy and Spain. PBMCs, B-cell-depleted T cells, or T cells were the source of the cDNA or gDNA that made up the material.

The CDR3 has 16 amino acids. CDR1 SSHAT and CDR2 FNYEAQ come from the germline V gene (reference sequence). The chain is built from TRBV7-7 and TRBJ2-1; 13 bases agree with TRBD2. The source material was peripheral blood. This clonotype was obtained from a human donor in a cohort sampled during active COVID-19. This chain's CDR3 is CASSLELAGGQYEQFF. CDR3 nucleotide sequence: TGTGCTAGCAGCTTAGAACTAGCGGGGGGGCAGTATGAGCAGTTCTTC.